The 2 T cell receptor beta chains below were found in one sample sequenced in a study of cytomegalovirus exposure and HLA in healthy donors. In the PCR, 60 Vbeta and 13 Jbeta primers were used. TCRdb's copy holds only in-frame clones and misses some; the assay was immunoSEQ multiplex PCR. Of 50,000 to 60,000 clones in the sample, approximately 70% were seen once. Material for sequencing was PBMCs. The receptors shown here come from a young man in good health and CMV-seronegative.

A single count supports this clone. The chain couples TRBV27 to TRBJ2-7, with D possibly being TRBD2 (6 bases). The CDR3 spans 14 residues. Germline CDR1 reads MNHEY; CDR2 reads SMNVEV (reference sequence). The germline V and J ends were trimmed by 3 bases and 3 bases, with 12 bases remaining between them. Written as DNA, the CDR3 is TGTGCCAGCAGTTTTTTAGGACTAAGCTACGAGCAGTACTTC. Its protein product is CASSFLGLSYEQYF.

This clone was picked up a small number of times. This chain connects TRBV5-4 to TRBJ2-1; 7 nucleotides line up with TRBD2. Trimming removed 1 base from V and 7 bases from J; junction bases left unmatched: 2. Per the germline V gene, CDR1 is SGHNT and CDR2 is YYREEE (reference sequence). The CDR3 has 13 amino acids. The CDR3 nucleotides read TGTGCCAGCAGCTTGCGGGGGGTTAATGAGCAGTTCTTC. Protein sequence: CASSLRGVNEQFF.